This is a list of T cell receptor beta chains from one sample in a study of pediatric ulcerative colitis. Clones were read by immunoSEQ multiplex PCR, and TCRdb kept only the in-frame ones, dropping some. The sample records thousands of clones, roughly nine tenths being singletons. What was sequenced was blood. The receptors stem from a boy between 10 and 17 years old with mild ulcerative colitis. The conserved cysteine and the conserved F or W are not part of the CDR3 here. The order of the fields is J gene, V gene, CDR3 protein.

>TRBJ1-1|TRBV30
AWSVGPQAF
>TRBJ1-6|TRBV28
ASSSGQGVGGKNSPLH
>TRBJ1-5|TRBV9
ASSEAGDSNQPQH
>TRBJ2-7|TRBV5-1
ASSLVSSTNYEQY
>TRBJ2-7|TRBV7-8
ASSLTSGSYEQY
>TRBJ2-2|TRBV7-8
ASSLTFYANTGELF
>TRBJ2-7|TRBV6-1
ASSEASRRPLEQY
>TRBJ2-5|TRBV28
ASSRQKQETQY
>TRBJ1-2|TRBV5-4
ASSLGGLSRNYGYT
>TRBJ1-1|TRBV5-8
ASTLSWGLPNTEAF
>TRBJ1-1|TRBV6-1
ASSDYRDTEAF
>TRBJ2-2|TRBV10-3
AAANETFHRELF
>TRBJ2-3|TRBV30
ACIRGASTDTQY
>TRBJ1-5|TRBV5-1
ASSPTGQMNQPQH
>TRBJ2-3|TRBV5-4
ASSLAGAGDTQY
>TRBJ2-7|TRBV5-1
ASSLMPAEQY
>TRBJ1-1|TRBV15
ATSRESGVDTEAF
>TRBJ1-1|TRBV19
ASSSGLGRTEAF
>TRBJ1-2|TRBV28
ASSLVPTGHGYT